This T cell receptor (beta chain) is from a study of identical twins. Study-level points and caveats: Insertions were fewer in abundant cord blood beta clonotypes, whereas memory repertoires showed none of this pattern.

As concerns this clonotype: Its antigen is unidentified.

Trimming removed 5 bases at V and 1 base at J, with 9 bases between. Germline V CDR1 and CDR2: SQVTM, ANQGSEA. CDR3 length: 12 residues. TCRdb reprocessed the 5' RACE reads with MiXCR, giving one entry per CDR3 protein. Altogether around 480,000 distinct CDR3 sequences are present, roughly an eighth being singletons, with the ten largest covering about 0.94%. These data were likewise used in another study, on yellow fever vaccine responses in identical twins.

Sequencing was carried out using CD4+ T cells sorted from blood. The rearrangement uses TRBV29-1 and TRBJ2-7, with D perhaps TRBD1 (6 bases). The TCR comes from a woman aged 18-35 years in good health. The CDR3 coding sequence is TGCAGCGTTCGCAGGGGTTCCTACGAGCAGTACTTC. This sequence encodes CSVRRGSYEQYF.